The present entry profiles one TCR beta chain with its context. Its antigen remains unidentified. This specimen comes from a study of cytomegalovirus exposure and HLA in healthy donors. Whole-study results and caveats: Association of a missense DCLRE1C variant with TCR beta V- and J-gene trimming was reported in a later analysis. The study had only CMV serostatus as immune exposure information. Analyses of presence/absence relied on an assumption of roughly uniform sequencing depth across donors.

V shed 0 bases and J 6 bases; nucleotides not matched to a gene: 6. Germline values: CDR1 SGHVS, CDR2 FNYEAQ. This CDR3 region has 17 residues. Every donor was a healthy person donating bone marrow. The PCR ran on 60 Vbeta and 13 Jbeta primers. Assay: immunoSEQ multiplex PCR; the TCRdb copy retains only in-frame clones and omits some. The profile shows about 120,000 clones, over 65% of them singletons. The source of this sequence is a woman aged 40 to 50 in good health and CMV-seropositive. Specimen: PBMCs. This chain joins TRBV7-6 and TRBJ2-4; 12 positions match TRBD2. CDR3 amino acids: CASSLAPSGGAGNIQYF. The CDR3 DNA sequence: TGTGCCAGCAGCTTAGCCCCTAGCGGGGGGGCAGGAAACATTCAGTACTTC.